This entry is about one TCR beta chain. These data are taken from a study of control samples from healthy donors and cancer patients. The CDR3 has 16 amino acids. Germline V gene lookup returns CDR1 LNHDA and CDR2 SQIVND (reference sequence). Trimming removed 7 bases from V and 3 bases from J, with 19 bases in between. TCRdb's table, derived via immunoSEQ multiplex PCR, lists solely in-frame clones and lacks some. The profile covers 150,000 or so clones, with just over 85% appearing a single time and 1.5% to 2% taken by the ten largest. The origin of this receptor is a young man in good health. Sequenced: blood. The V call is TRBV19, the J call TRBJ2-1; D is possibly TRBD2 (6 bases). The CDR3 DNA is TGTGCCAGTACCCCGGGGCGGGGCCAACACTACAATGAGCAGTTCTTC. Its protein is CASTPGRGQHYNEQFF.